This is a list of T cell receptor beta chains from one sample in a study of blood T cell repertoires in COVID-19. Sequencing was performed with immunoSEQ multiplex PCR; in TCRdb, only in-frame clones are kept and a portion is missing. Of approximately 400,000 clones listed, roughly 77% are singletons. Sequenced input: peripheral blood. The receptors shown here come from a human donor with acute or convalescent COVID-19. The donor label of this sample is uncertain. The CDR3 runs from the conserved cysteine through the conserved F or W. The order of the fields is J gene, D gene, V gene, clone size, CDR3 DNA, CDR3 protein. The D gene is left open where the match is weak. Part of the rows lack a size; the others show once, few, many or a class for expanded clones.

>TRBJ2-5|-|TRBV7-6|-
TGTGCCAGCAGCTTAAACTTTGCGGGTTCTGAGACCCAGTACTTC
CASSLNFAGSETQYF
>TRBJ2-1|TRBD1|TRBV10-1|-
TGCGCCAGCAGTGCTAGGACAGGGGACAATGAGCAGTTCTTC
CASSARTGDNEQFF
>TRBJ2-7|TRBD1|TRBV28|-
TGTGCCAGCAGAATACAGGGGGGTCCCTACGAGCAGTACTTC
CASRIQGGPYEQYF
>TRBJ2-2|TRBD2|TRBV5-1|-
TGCGCCAGCAGCTTTACGACTAGCGGCGGTACCGGGGAGCTGTTTTTT
CASSFTTSGGTGELFF
>TRBJ1-2|-|TRBV15|-
TGTGCCACCAGCAGAGATTTCGGGGCTAACTATGGCTACACCTTC
CATSRDFGANYGYTF
>TRBJ1-5|-|TRBV12-5|-
TGTGCTAGTGGTCAGGGGCCACATCAGCCCCAGCATTTT
CASGQGPHQPQHF
>TRBJ2-7|TRBD1|TRBV3-1/TRBV3-2|-
TGTGCCAGCAGCACCCGGGACAGGGGGCACGAGCAGTACTTC
CASSTRDRGHEQYF
>TRBJ1-2|-|TRBV6-6|-
TGTGCCAGCAGTTACGAGCGGAAAGGAGGCTACACCTTC
CASSYERKGGYTF
>TRBJ1-2|TRBD1|TRBV7-8|-
TGTGCCAGCACTCTACGACAGGGGGCCCCGGGTGGCTACACCTTC
CASTLRQGAPGGYTF
>TRBJ1-6|-|TRBV11-2|-
TGTGCCAGCAGCTTTTCCACCTGGTTAGGGGCTCGGGCACCCCTCCACTTT
CASSFSTWLGARAPLHF
>TRBJ2-5|TRBD2|TRBV3-1/TRBV3-2|-
TGTGCCAGCAGCCGATTTGGGCGGGGGGTACAAGAGACCCAGTACTTC
CASSRFGRGVQETQYF
>TRBJ1-5|-|TRBV6-5|-
TGTGCCAGCAGTCAGGGTACGTATCAGCCCCAGCATTTT
CASSQGTYQPQHF
>TRBJ2-7|-|TRBV2|-
TGTGCCAGCAGAAACCACCTGGGGGGTAATTCCTACGAGCAGTACTTC
CASRNHLGGNSYEQYF
>TRBJ2-2|-|TRBV15|-
TGTGCCACCAGCACTCCCACTAGAGGCGGGGAGCTGTTTTTT
CATSTPTRGGELFF
>TRBJ2-7|TRBD1|TRBV6-1|few
TGTGCCAGCAGTGAACAGGGACAGGGTTATCGCGAGCAGTACTTC
CASSEQGQGYREQYF
>TRBJ1-5|-|TRBV3-1/TRBV3-2|-
TGTGCCAGCAGCCAAGACTTGTTGAGAGACCAGCATTTT
CASSQDLLRDQHF
>TRBJ2-7|TRBD1|TRBV6-5|-
TGTGCCAGCAGACCGGGACAGGCCGTTTACTACGAGCAGTACTTC
CASRPGQAVYYEQYF
>TRBJ1-3|-|TRBV3-1/TRBV3-2|-
TGTGCCAGCAGCCAAGAGGGCCCAAGAGGGGGAACTGGAAACACCATATATTTT
CASSQEGPRGGTGNTIYF
>TRBJ2-7|-|TRBV10-3|few
TGTGCCATCATGTCAGCGGACGGAGCCCTGAGTGAGCAGTACTTC
CAIMSADGALSEQYF
>TRBJ1-1|-|TRBV7-9|-
TGTGCCAGCAGCTATCACAGTAGGACTGAAGCTTTCTTT
CASSYHSRTEAFF
>TRBJ1-3|-|TRBV19|-
TGTGCCAGTAGTTTTCCCCTTGGAAACACCATATATTTT
CASSFPLGNTIYF
>TRBJ2-6|-|TRBV30|once
TGTGCCTGGAGTAGGCAGGGGAACTCTGGGGCCAACGTCCTGACTTTC
CAWSRQGNSGANVLTF
>TRBJ2-7|-|TRBV6-1|once
TGTGCCAGCAGTGAAGCGCTTGTTGGGCTCCAAGAGCAGTACTTC
CASSEALVGLQEQYF
>TRBJ2-7|-|TRBV1|-
TGCACCAGCAGCCAAGAGGCGGTTGGGTTTCTAGCGGGAGAAAGATACGAGCAGTACTTC
CTSSQEAVGFLAGERYEQYF
>TRBJ2-2|TRBD2|TRBV19|-
TGTGCCAGTAGTATGGGCGGGAGAATCGCCGGGGAGCTGTTTTTT
CASSMGGRIAGELFF
>TRBJ1-2|-|TRBV27|once
TGTGCCAGCAGTCACCAAGGCAGGGACTATGGCTACACCTTC
CASSHQGRDYGYTF
>TRBJ2-4|-|TRBV19|-
TGTGCCAGTAGCCGAGGGCCGAAGTGGCCCATGTCCTTC
CASSRGPKWPMSF